The 21 T cell receptor beta chains in this list originate from one sample, sequenced in a study of T-cell reconstitution after alpha-beta-depleted transplantation in children. Using unique molecular identifiers, the investigators prepared the TCRbeta library. From the PCR reads, TCRdb called clonotypes with MiXCR, one entry per CDR3 protein. The table shows approximately 490,000 distinct CDR3 sequences, with roughly an eighth occurring only once. This specimen was PBMCs from the stem cell graft donor, taken from the stem cell graft. The origin of the receptors is a human donor who donated a stem cell graft to a child with combined immunodeficiency.

The chain is built from TRBV7-9 and TRBJ2-1, with D hard to call. The CDR3 spans 15 residues. Germline V CDR1 and CDR2: SEHNR, FQNEAQ (reference sequence). V lost 2 bases, J lost 0 bases, and 8 bases lay in between. The CDR3 loop reads CASSLTAASYNEQFF. CDR3 sequence (DNA): TGTGCCAGCAGCTTAACGGCGGCCTCCTACAATGAGCAGTTCTTC.

This clonotype was seen a few times. This chain links TRBV12-3 or TRBV12-4 with TRBJ1-1; D gene ambiguous. Trimming removed 3 bases from V and 8 bases from J, with 13 bases in between. CDR3 length: 13 residues. CDR3 DNA sequence: TGTGCCAGCAGTTTTTCAGGATTTGGCGAAGCTTTCTTT. Translated, it gives CASSFSGFGEAFF.

This CDR3 reads CASSLFSGAYEQYF. The CDR3 DNA follows: TGTGCCAGCAGTTTATTCTCCGGGGCCTACGAGCAGTACTTC. The V call is TRBV27, the J call TRBJ2-7, with D perhaps TRBD2 (5 bases). CDR1 and CDR2 (germline): MNHEY, SMNVEV (reference sequence). The CDR3 has 14 residues. The ends were cut back, 1 base at V and 2 bases at J, with 9 bases in the middle.

This clonotype was seen repeatedly, ten times or more. The chain is built from TRBV12-3 or TRBV12-4 and TRBJ2-1; maybe TRBD1 (6 bases). The CDR3 loop spans 13 amino acids. The V end lost 5 bases, the J end lost 5 bases, and 10 bases lay between the germline ends. CDR3 nucleotides: TGTGCCAGCAGTCCCCGGGACAACAATGAGCAGTTCTTC. It codes for CASSPRDNNEQFF.

This chain connects TRBV27 to TRBJ2-7; D not resolved. The ends were cut back, 5 bases at V and 3 bases at J, with 20 bases in the middle. This CDR3 has 16 residues. Looked up from germline, CDR1 is MNHEY and CDR2 is SMNVEV (reference sequence). This CDR3 reads CASSPSDWRQFYEQYF. The CDR3 DNA is TGTGCCAGCAGTCCCTCCGACTGGCGGCAATTCTACGAGCAGTACTTC.

This clonotype was detected ten times or more. V is TRBV5-1 and J is TRBJ2-2, with TRBD1 matching 7 bases. Germline CDR1 SGHRS, CDR2 YFSETQ. The trim removed 0 bases at V and 4 bases at J, leaving 3 bases unmatched. The CDR3 consists of 15 residues. This CDR3 is CASSLAGQSTGELFF. Here the CDR3 DNA reads TGCGCCAGCAGCTTGGCGGGACAGAGCACCGGGGAGCTGTTTTTT.

The table lists this clonotype with a few counts. The J gene is TRBJ2-1, the V gene TRBV3-1, with D uncertain. Germline V gene sequence: CDR1 LGHDT, CDR2 YNNKEL (reference sequence). This CDR3 region has 12 residues. The V gene lost 1 base and the J gene lost 10 bases, with 8 bases spanning the gap. CDR3 DNA sequence: TGTGCCAGCAGCCAAGTTTTACAAGAGCAGTTCTTC. Translated, it gives CASSQVLQEQFF.

In its sample, this clonotype was seen a few times. The chain has TRBV12-3 or TRBV12-4 and TRBJ2-1; D gene uncertain. The CDR3 contains 12 residues. V lost 7 bases, J lost 8 bases, and 12 bases lay in between. The CDR3 protein is CASTHEYHEQFF. Here the CDR3 DNA reads TGTGCCAGCACCCACGAGTACCATGAGCAGTTCTTC.

There are a few counts of this clonotype. The V gene is TRBV5-1, the J gene TRBJ2-7, with D perhaps TRBD2 (6 bases). Per germline, CDR1 SGHRS and CDR2 YFSETQ. CDR3 length: 15 amino acids. V was shortened by 0 bases and J by 2 bases, with 12 bases between the two germline ends. The CDR3 DNA is TGCGCCAGCAGCTTGGACGGGGGTTACCCCTACGAGCAGTACTTC. The encoded protein is CASSLDGGYPYEQYF.

This clonotype was found many times. This rearrangement joins TRBV6-5 to TRBJ2-3; D is uncertain. CDR3 length: 18 amino acids. Germline-derived CDR1 and CDR2 are MNHEY and SVGAGI. The V end was cut by 4 bases, the J end by 0 bases, with 20 bases between. The CDR3 is CASSSYHRATSSTDTQYF. CDR3 coding DNA: TGTGCCAGCAGTTCCTACCACCGGGCTACCTCTAGCACAGATACGCAGTATTTT.

This clonotype occurred a few times. The rearrangement joins TRBV18 to TRBJ1-2; D remains ambiguous. V lost 2 bases and J lost 3, with 10 bases in between. Germline V gene lookup returns CDR1 KGHSH and CDR2 LQKENI. The CDR3 consists of 14 residues. CDR3 coding DNA: TGTGCCAGCTCACCAGTGGGATCCGACTATGGCTACACCTTC. This codes for CASSPVGSDYGYTF.

This chain connects TRBV11-3 to TRBJ2-1; a weak D match, TRBD2 (6 bases). V was trimmed by 6 bases and J by 4 bases, leaving 13 bases between them. Germline CDR1 is SGHNT and CDR2 is YENEEA. CDR3 length: 14 residues. CDR3 loop: CASREGMGYNEQFF. The CDR3 DNA reads TGTGCCAGCAGGGAGGGAATGGGGTACAATGAGCAGTTCTTC.

The chain carries TRBV5-6 and TRBJ2-7; D is uncertain. The CDR3 is 14 amino acids. Germline V CDR1 and CDR2: SGHDT, YYEEEE. V lost 5 bases and J 1 base, leaving 13 bases between the germline ends. This CDR3 is CASSPVSDSYEQYF. CDR3 in DNA: TGTGCCAGCAGTCCCGTATCCGATTCCTACGAGCAGTACTTC.

This clonotype was seen ten or more times. The J gene is TRBJ2-7, the V gene TRBV18; D remains unclear. The V end lost 1 base, the J end lost 7 bases, and 8 bases lay between the germline ends. This CDR3 is built from 12 residues. Germline CDR1 and CDR2: KGHSH and LQKENI. CDR3: CASSPRDGEQYF. The DNA for the CDR3 is TGTGCCAGCTCACCACGAGATGGGGAGCAGTACTTC. Full variable domain (remainder filled in from reference TRBV18 and TRBJ2-7): NAGVMQNPRHLVRRRGQEARLRCSPMKGHSHVYWYRQLPEEGLKFMVYLQKENIIDESGMPKERFSAEFPKEGPSILRIQQVVRGDSAAYFCASSPRDGEQYFGPGTRLTVT.

This chain links TRBV9 with TRBJ1-2; tentatively, D is TRBD1 (5 bases). The CDR3 covers 14 residues. The V gene lost 2 bases and the J gene lost 8 bases, with 16 bases spanning the gap. CDR1 SGDLS and CDR2 YYNGEE come from the germline V gene. The CDR3 nucleotides are TGTGCCAGCAGCGTCAGGGATTTCGGTTCCGGCTACACCTTC. Translated, it gives CASSVRDFGSGYTF.

V and J are TRBV11-3 and TRBJ1-1, with unresolved D. CDR1 is SGHNT, CDR2 YENEEA, per germline. V was clipped by 5 bases and J by 8 bases, with 12 bases between them. This CDR3 is 12 amino acids long. CDR3: CASSHGSREAFF. DNA of the CDR3: TGTGCCAGCAGCCATGGATCCCGGGAAGCTTTCTTT.

This clonotype was counted a few times. The V gene is TRBV7-9, the J gene TRBJ2-5; the D gene is possibly TRBD1 (5 bases). Per the germline V gene, CDR1 is SEHNR and CDR2 is FQNEAQ (reference sequence). Between the trimmed V and J ends, which lost 4 bases and 5 bases, there was a span of 14 bases. The CDR3 sequence is 14 residues long. CDR3 DNA: TGTGCCAGCAGCTATGGGGCCAACCCGGAGACCCAGTACTTC. Its translation is CASSYGANPETQYF.

This chain joins TRBV7-6 and TRBJ2-2; 9 bases map to TRBD1. CDR3 length equals 17 residues. From germline, CDR1 is SGHVS and CDR2 FNYEAQ. Trimming at V came to 1 base and at J to 5 bases, leaving 8 bases not matched to a gene. CDR3 bases: TGTGCCAGCAGCTTAGGGGAACACAGGGGGCAAACCGGGGAGCTGTTTTTT. It is translated as CASSLGEHRGQTGELFF.

The genes are TRBV11-2 and TRBJ2-1; maybe TRBD2 (5 bases). V lost 0 bases and J lost 9, with 15 bases in between. CDR3 length: 15 amino acids. CDR1 is SGHAT, CDR2 FQNNGV, per germline. In nucleotides, the CDR3 is TGTGCCAGCAGCTTAGACAACTGGGCGGGTGGTGAGCAGTTCTTC. It yields the protein CASSLDNWAGGEQFF.

This clonotype was seen repeatedly, ten times or more. This chain uses TRBV12-3 or TRBV12-4 with TRBJ2-7, with D maybe TRBD1 (5 bases). The germline V and J ends were trimmed by 6 bases and 3 bases, with 15 bases remaining between them. CDR3 length: 14 residues. CDR3 DNA: TGTGCCAGCAGCCCAGAAGGACATTACTACGAGCAGTACTTC. Translating gives CASSPEGHYYEQYF.

The V call is TRBV7-3, the J call TRBJ2-5, with 9 bases matching TRBD2. In germline, CDR1 is SGHTA, CDR2 FQGTGA. This CDR3 spans 16 amino acids. The junction had 6 bases not matched to a gene; V was cut back by 2 bases and J by 2 bases. The DNA for the CDR3 is TGTGCCAGCAGCTTAGAGGGTAGCGGGGGACAAGAGACCCAGTACTTC. Protein product: CASSLEGSGGQETQYF.